What follows are 8 T cell receptor beta chains derived from one specimen sequenced in a study of blood T cell repertoires in COVID-19 (TCRdb year 2020). Receptors were amplified or captured by the immunoSEQ multiplex PCR assay. The table comes from immuneACCESS by way of TCRdb, which keeps in-frame sequences with V and J called. Part of the clones is missing from these tables; in studies checked, under half for an unresolved V gene and the rest for unknown reasons. Across this sample there are around 95,000 clones, with 75% to 95% seen only once. The ten top clones hold 5% to 6.5% of the sample. The sample was peripheral blood. These receptors originate from a man aged 45-60 years with acute or convalescent COVID-19.

The rearrangement uses TRBV7-9 and TRBJ2-2, with TRBD2 identical over 13 bases. The CDR3 totals 15 residues. The junction had 1 base not matched to a gene; V was cut back by 4 bases and J by 5 bases. The germline V gene has CDR1 SEHNR and CDR2 FQNEAQ (reference sequence). The CDR3 reads CASSSGLAGTGELFF. The CDR3 DNA sequence: TGTGCCAGCAGCTCGGGACTAGCGGGAACCGGGGAGCTGTTTTTT.

This clone was observed a few times. The rearrangement uses TRBV9 and TRBJ1-5; D unresolved. The CDR3 extends over 15 amino acids. CDR1 and CDR2 from the germline V gene are SGDLS and YYNGEE. V shed 3 bases and J shed 1 base, with 11 bases lying between them. The DNA of the CDR3 is TGTGCCAGCAGCGCCTCCAGAAAAAGCAATCAGCCCCAGCATTTT. Amino acid sequence: CASSASRKSNQPQHF.

In DNA form, the CDR3 reads TGTGCCAGCAGCTTGGGGAGACTAGCGGGAGGAACGGATACGCAGTATTTT. Translated: CASSLGRLAGGTDTQYF. The V and J genes are TRBV5-4 and TRBJ2-3, with TRBD2 matching over 13 bases. Germline V gives CDR1 SGHNT, CDR2 YYREEE (reference sequence). This CDR3 is built from 17 residues. V lost 0 bases and J lost 6; bases outside the gene matches: 7.

The chain has TRBV7-2 and TRBJ2-1, with 9 bases fitting TRBD2. The V segment lost 3 bases and the J segment 14 bases; nucleotides outside the gene matches: 8. CDR3 length equals 13 residues. CDR1 is SGHTA and CDR2 is FQGNSA in the germline V gene. The CDR3 loop is CASSFPPGGGEFF. The CDR3 nucleotides read TGTGCCAGCAGCTTTCCGCCAGGCGGGGGGGAGTTCTTC.

This clone occurred a few times. The chain links TRBV6-6 to TRBJ2-7, with TRBD2 matching over 8 bases. CDR1 MNHNY and CDR2 SVGAGI come from the germline V gene (reference sequence). The V gene end was trimmed by 8 bases and the J gene end by 2 bases; junction bases not matched to a gene: 11. This CDR3 has 15 amino acids. This CDR3 reads CASGRGGAGAYEQYF. The CDR3 coding sequence is TGTGCCAGCGGGAGAGGCGGAGCGGGAGCCTACGAGCAGTACTTC.

The rearrangement joins TRBV18 to TRBJ1-4; the match to TRBD1 covers 7 bases. The CDR3 extends over 14 amino acids. CDR1 KGHSH and CDR2 LQKENI come from the germline V gene. Trimming took 3 bases from V and 5 from J; bases not matched to a gene: 3. CDR3 DNA: TGTGCCAGCTCACCGGGACAGATCAATGAAAAACTGTTTTTT. Protein sequence: CASSPGQINEKLFF.

The chain has TRBV5-1 and TRBJ2-3; 7 bases are shared with TRBD1. This CDR3 has 18 amino acids. Germline V gene data show CDR1 as SGHRS and CDR2 as YFSETQ. V trimming: 2 bases; J trimming: 2 bases; junction bases outside the gene matches: 14. The CDR3 loop reads CASSLSSPPGQFTDTQYF. The CDR3 DNA is TGCGCCAGCAGCTTAAGTTCTCCTCCGGGACAGTTCACAGATACGCAGTATTTT.

This chain links TRBV14 with TRBJ2-3, with D maybe TRBD2 (6 bases). Between the trimmed V and J ends, which lost 3 bases and 3 bases, there was a span of 7 bases. This CDR3 has 13 amino acids. Per germline, CDR1 SGHDN and CDR2 FVKESK. The CDR3 bases are TGTGCCAGCAGCCAGCTAGCGACAGATACGCAGTATTTT. Translation: CASSQLATDTQYF.